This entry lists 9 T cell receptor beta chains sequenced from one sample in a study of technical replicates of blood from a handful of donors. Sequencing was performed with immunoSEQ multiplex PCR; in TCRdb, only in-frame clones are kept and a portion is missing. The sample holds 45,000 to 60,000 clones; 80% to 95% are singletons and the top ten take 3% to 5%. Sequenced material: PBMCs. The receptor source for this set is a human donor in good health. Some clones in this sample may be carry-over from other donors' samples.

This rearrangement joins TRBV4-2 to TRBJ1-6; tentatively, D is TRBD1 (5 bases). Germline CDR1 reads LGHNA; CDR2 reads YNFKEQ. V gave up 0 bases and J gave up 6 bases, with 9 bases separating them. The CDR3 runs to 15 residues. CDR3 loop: CASSQEWGFNSPLHF. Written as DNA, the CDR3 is TGTGCCAGCAGCCAAGAGTGGGGCTTTAATTCACCCCTCCACTTT.

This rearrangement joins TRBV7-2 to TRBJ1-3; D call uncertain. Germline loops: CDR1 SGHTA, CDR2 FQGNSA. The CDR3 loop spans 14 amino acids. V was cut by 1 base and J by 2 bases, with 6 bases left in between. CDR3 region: CASSLDLAGNTIYF. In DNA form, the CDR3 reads TGTGCCAGCAGCTTAGATCTAGCTGGAAACACCATATATTTT.

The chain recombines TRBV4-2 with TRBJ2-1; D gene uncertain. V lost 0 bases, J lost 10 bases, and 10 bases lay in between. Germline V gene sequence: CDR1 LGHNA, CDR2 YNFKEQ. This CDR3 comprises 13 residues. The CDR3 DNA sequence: TGTGCCAGCAGCCAAGATTTGGCCACAGAGCAGTTCTTC. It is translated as CASSQDLATEQFF.

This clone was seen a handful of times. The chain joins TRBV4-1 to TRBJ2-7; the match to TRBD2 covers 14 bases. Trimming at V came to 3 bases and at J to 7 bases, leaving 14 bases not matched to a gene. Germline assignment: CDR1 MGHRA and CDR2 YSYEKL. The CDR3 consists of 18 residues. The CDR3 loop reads CASSQASGTSGSLGEQYF. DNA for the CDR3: TGCGCCAGCAGCCAGGCGTCCGGGACTAGCGGGAGCCTAGGGGAGCAGTACTTC.

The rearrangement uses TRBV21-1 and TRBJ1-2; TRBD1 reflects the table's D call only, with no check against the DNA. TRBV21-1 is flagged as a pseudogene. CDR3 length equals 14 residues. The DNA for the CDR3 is TGTGCCAGCAGCAAAGGACAGGGGGTCGATGGCTACACCTTC. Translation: CASSKGQGVDGYTF.

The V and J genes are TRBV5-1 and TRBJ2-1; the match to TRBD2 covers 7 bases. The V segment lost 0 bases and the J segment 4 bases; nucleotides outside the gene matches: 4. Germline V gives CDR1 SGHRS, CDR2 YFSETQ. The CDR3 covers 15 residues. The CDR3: CASSLGGRGYNEQFF. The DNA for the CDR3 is TGCGCCAGCAGCTTGGGCGGGAGAGGGTACAATGAGCAGTTCTTC. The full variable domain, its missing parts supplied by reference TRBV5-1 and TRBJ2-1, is KAGVTQTPRYLIKTRGQQVTLSCSPISGHRSVSWYQQTPGQGLQFLFEYFSETQRNKGNFPGRFSGRQFSNSRSEMNVSTLELGDSALYLCASSLGGRGYNEQFFGPGTRLTVL.

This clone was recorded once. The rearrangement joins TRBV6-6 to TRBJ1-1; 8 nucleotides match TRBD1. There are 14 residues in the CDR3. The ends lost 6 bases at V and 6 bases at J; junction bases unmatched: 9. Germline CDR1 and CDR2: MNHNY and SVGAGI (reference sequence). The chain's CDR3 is CASSPPGRGPEAFF. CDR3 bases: TGTGCCAGCAGCCCCCCAGGCAGGGGGCCTGAAGCTTTCTTT.

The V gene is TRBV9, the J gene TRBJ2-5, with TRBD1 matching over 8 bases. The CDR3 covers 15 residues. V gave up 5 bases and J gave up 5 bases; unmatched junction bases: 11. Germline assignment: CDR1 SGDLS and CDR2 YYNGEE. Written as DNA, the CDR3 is TGTGCCAGCAGTCGTGGTCAGGGGGCGCCGGAGACCCAGTACTTC. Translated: CASSRGQGAPETQYF.

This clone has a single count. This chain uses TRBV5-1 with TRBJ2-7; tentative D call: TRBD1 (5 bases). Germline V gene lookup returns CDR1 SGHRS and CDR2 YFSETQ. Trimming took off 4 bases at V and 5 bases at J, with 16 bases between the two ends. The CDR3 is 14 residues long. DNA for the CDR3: TGCGCCAGCAGCAACCAGGGTCTTTTGGACGAGCAGTACTTC. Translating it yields CASSNQGLLDEQYF.